What follows describes a single TCR beta chain. In the original analysis: Estimation of nucleated cell counts was performed using reference gene primer amplification. Assay: immunoSEQ multiplex PCR; the TCRdb copy retains only in-frame clones and omits some. The DNA gave D and trimming, while V, J and clone size come from that table. The data show about 670,000 clones, 90% seen once. This record comes from a study of blood T cell repertoires in COVID-19. Across the study: Sites across the United States, Italy and Spain contributed samples from acute and convalescent COVID-19. Sample material is recorded as cDNA or gDNA derived from T cells, B-cell-depleted T cells, or PBMCs.

CDR3 length: 14 residues. Germline V lookup: CDR1 SQVTM, CDR2 ANQGSEA. Losses at the gene ends were 5 bases for V and 7 bases for J; bases not matched to a gene: 9. Input material: peripheral blood. This sequence joins TRBV29-1 and TRBJ2-1, with 9 bases aligning to TRBD2. The TCR comes from a woman aged 18-35 years with acute or convalescent COVID-19. CDR3 region: CSVLGTSKGNEQFF. The CDR3 nucleotides read TGCAGCGTTCTCGGGACTAGCAAGGGGAATGAGCAGTTCTTC.